These T cell receptor beta chains were read from a single sample in a study of blood T cell repertoires in COVID-19. Generated by immunoSEQ multiplex PCR, the TCRdb table keeps only in-frame clones and is missing some. The sample includes 140,000 or so clones, about 91% of them seen just once. Sequenced: peripheral blood. These receptors were taken from a woman aged 45-59 years with acute or convalescent COVID-19. CDR3s include the opening cysteine and the closing phenylalanine or tryptophan. The listing skips clone size in some rows; elsewhere it reads once, few, many or a size class.

J,V,size,CDR3
TRBJ2-1,TRBV6-4,-,CASSPQGHEQFF
TRBJ2-7,TRBV7-8,-,CASSSPPSRHPPYEQYF
TRBJ1-6,TRBV28,-,CASSPFQGSYNSPLHF
TRBJ1-2,TRBV6-5,-,CASSYRRPDSSYGYTF
TRBJ1-2,TRBV13,-,CANSSGQGVHTF
TRBJ2-4,TRBV3-1/TRBV3-2,-,CASSYFNRGGNIQYF
TRBJ2-5,TRBV15,-,CATSGKTGKETQYF
TRBJ2-7,TRBV29-1,-,CSVDIWDRGYEQYF
TRBJ2-3,TRBV6-5,-,CASSYRTSGGTDTQYF
TRBJ2-1,TRBV7-2,-,CASSLTAYNEQFF
TRBJ1-2,TRBV14,-,CASSQGQVYGYTF
TRBJ1-4,TRBV15,-,CATSRDTEGNEKLFF
TRBJ1-2,TRBV25-1,-,CASSELPGTGFYGYTF
TRBJ1-6,TRBV6-5,-,CASSRTGGRDSPLHF
TRBJ2-7,TRBV19,-,CASSLDGGYEQYF
TRBJ2-1,TRBV28,once,CASSLTMGEQFF
TRBJ1-1,TRBV18,-,CASSPDQGHLEAFF
TRBJ1-2,TRBV30,-,CAWSGGQGGYTF
TRBJ1-2,TRBV5-4,-,CASSSLQGRHGYTF
TRBJ2-2,TRBV24-1,-,CATSDLLGTGTGELFF
TRBJ1-2,TRBV6-5,few,CASSLEGTTYGYTF
TRBJ2-3,TRBV11-2,-,CASSLVPGDRGLDTQYF
TRBJ1-4,TRBV27,-,CASGSLPGELDEKLFF
TRBJ1-6,TRBV27,-,CASRLDRHYNSPLHF
TRBJ2-6,TRBV7-8,-,CASSPVDRGSLGANVLTF
TRBJ1-2,TRBV6-5,-,CASRSPGQYGYTF